Below are 22 T cell receptor beta chains sequenced from a single sample in a study of blood T cell repertoires in COVID-19. Sequencing was performed with immunoSEQ multiplex PCR; in TCRdb, only in-frame clones are kept and a portion is missing. The sample carries more than 150,000 clones, around 80% recorded once. Source material: PBMCs or T cells enriched from blood (not recorded which). Every receptor here comes from a man aged 60 to 75 who had been exposed to COVID-19.

This rearrangement joins TRBV30 to TRBJ2-7; TRBD2 aligns across 11 bases. Germline V gene sequence: CDR1 GTSNPN, CDR2 SVGIG (reference sequence). The V segment lost 0 bases and the J segment 3 bases; nucleotides outside the gene matches: 7. The CDR3 extends over 16 amino acids. In DNA, the CDR3 is TGTGCCTGGAGTGTACCCGAGACTAGCGGGATCTACGAGCAGTACTTC. This translates into CAWSVPETSGIYEQYF.

The gene calls are TRBV7-9 and TRBJ1-1, with D unclear. This CDR3 region has 13 residues. Trimming left V 1 base short and J 11 bases short, with 14 bases between. Germline V CDR1 and CDR2: SEHNR, FQNEAQ (reference sequence). This chain's CDR3 is CASSLGQVVGAFF. Written as DNA, the CDR3 is TGTGCCAGCAGCTTAGGTCAGGTTGTTGGTGCTTTCTTT.

This chain joins TRBV10-3 and TRBJ2-5, with 9 bases fitting TRBD1. J lost 4 bases, V lost 6 bases, and 9 bases had no gene match. The CDR3 contains 15 residues. CDR1 and CDR2 (germline): ENHRY, SYGVKD. The CDR3 here is CAISRLTGGTETQYF. CDR3 in DNA: TGTGCCATCAGCCGATTGACAGGGGGTACAGAGACCCAGTACTTC.

The chain links TRBV5-1 to TRBJ1-4; 7 bases align to TRBD1. J was trimmed by 10 bases and V by 6 bases; bases with no gene match: 18. The germline gives CDR1 SGHRS, CDR2 YFSETQ. The CDR3 extends over 16 amino acids. The CDR3 loop is CASTDVPPGGGGKLFF. CDR3 nucleotide sequence: TGCGCCAGCACGGATGTCCCCCCAGGGGGAGGCGGAAAACTGTTTTTT.

A single count supports this clone. The rearrangement joins TRBV6-5 to TRBJ2-2; 7 bases map to TRBD2. The germline gives CDR1 MNHEY, CDR2 SVGAGI. The junction had 9 bases not matched to a gene; V was cut back by 7 bases and J by 4 bases. This CDR3 has 15 residues. CDR3 nucleotides: TGTGCCAGCACCGGGGCGGGAGCAGCCACCGGGGAGCTGTTTTTT. Protein: CASTGAGAATGELFF.

V gene TRBV12-5 combines with J gene TRBJ2-7; 9 nucleotides align to TRBD1. Germline values: CDR1 LGHNT, CDR2 FRNRAP. The CDR3 loop spans 13 amino acids. J was trimmed by 6 bases and V by 5 bases; bases with no gene match: 5. The CDR3 reads CASGTGTGFEQYF. For the CDR3, the DNA is TGTGCTAGTGGTACCGGGACAGGGTTCGAGCAGTACTTC.

This clone occurred a few times. The chain uses TRBV18 and TRBJ2-7; D is possibly TRBD1 (6 bases). The CDR3 runs 14 residues. Trimming pared 3 bases from V and 3 bases from J, leaving 12 bases between. Germline values: CDR1 KGHSH, CDR2 LQKENI. The CDR3 is CASSPLQGYYEQYF. In DNA form, the CDR3 reads TGTGCCAGCTCACCGCTACAGGGTTACTACGAGCAGTACTTC.

The chain couples TRBV5-8 to TRBJ1-1; 7 bases are shared with TRBD1. The CDR3 has 15 amino acids. Losses at the gene ends were 4 bases for V and 4 bases for J; bases not matched to a gene: 10. Germline CDR1 is SGHTS and CDR2 is YDEGEE. CDR3 nucleotides: TGTGCCAGCAGCGAACACAGGGGTGGGGTCACTGAAGCTTTCTTT. Its protein is CASSEHRGGVTEAFF.

This chain connects TRBV3-1 (or the pseudogene TRBV3-2) to TRBJ2-3; no firm D call. Germline CDR1 and CDR2: LGHDT and YNNKEL (reference sequence). Trimming stripped 1 base from V and 2 bases from J, with 7 bases between. The CDR3 contains 14 residues. The CDR3 is CASSQVPNTDTQYF. In nucleotides, the CDR3 is TGTGCCAGCAGCCAAGTACCTAACACAGATACGCAGTATTTT.

The gene calls are TRBV7-6 and TRBJ2-2; D gene uncertain. This CDR3 has 12 amino acids. Germline CDR1 is SGHVS and CDR2 is FNYEAQ. V lost 5 bases, J lost 5 bases, and 6 bases lay in between. This CDR3 is CASSNSTGELFF. In DNA form, the CDR3 reads TGTGCCAGCAGCAACTCAACCGGGGAGCTGTTTTTT. Supplemented by reference TRBV7-6 and TRBJ2-2, the full variable domain reads GAGVSQSPRYKVTKRGQDVALRCDPISGHVSLYWYRQALGQGPEFLTYFNYEAQQDKSGLPNDRFSAERPEGSISTLTIQRTEQRDSAMYRCASSNSTGELFFGEGSRLTVL.

The DNA for the CDR3 is TGTGCCAGCAGCGTGGGCGCCCAGGATACGCAGTATTTT. This sequence encodes CASSVGAQDTQYF. The rearrangement links TRBV7-2 to TRBJ2-3; D unresolved. CDR3 length equals 13 residues. Trimming stripped 5 bases from V and 6 bases from J, with 12 bases between. Germline V lookup: CDR1 SGHTA, CDR2 FQGNSA.

The chain joins TRBV9 to TRBJ1-1; possibly TRBD1 for D (5 bases). Germline loops: CDR1 SGDLS, CDR2 YYNGEE. The CDR3 has 14 amino acids. V was clipped by 8 bases and J by 6 bases, with 20 bases between them. DNA of the CDR3: TGTGCCAGTAAACCGGGACTGAGCGAGCCTGAAGCTTTCTTT. Its protein is CASKPGLSEPEAFF.

This clone was seen a handful of times. The gene calls are TRBV9 and TRBJ2-5, with 8 bases fitting TRBD2. This CDR3 is built from 15 residues. The V and J ends lost 2 bases and 2 bases, in that order; junction bases with no gene match: 5. Germline assignment: CDR1 SGDLS and CDR2 YYNGEE. CDR3 DNA sequence: TGTGCCAGCAGCGTCTCCGGGAGGGCACAAGAGACCCAGTACTTC. As protein: CASSVSGRAQETQYF.

V gene TRBV6-1 combines with J gene TRBJ2-7; tentative D call: TRBD1 (6 bases). This CDR3 contains 14 residues. From germline, CDR1 is MNHNS and CDR2 SASEGT. V was clipped by 3 bases and J by 2 bases, with 11 bases between them. The CDR3 sequence: CASSDRTAAYEQYF. In DNA, the CDR3 is TGTGCCAGCAGTGATCGGACAGCCGCCTACGAGCAGTACTTC.

This chain joins TRBV19 and TRBJ2-5, with 7 nucleotides matching TRBD2. The germline CDR1 and CDR2 sequences are LNHDA and SQIVND (reference sequence). V shed 4 bases and J 5 bases; nucleotides not matched to a gene: 4. The CDR3 contains 13 residues. The CDR3 is CASSKRGLETQYF. The CDR3 DNA follows: TGTGCCAGTAGTAAGCGGGGATTGGAGACCCAGTACTTC.

The chain has TRBV12-5 and TRBJ2-1, with 11 bases aligning to TRBD2. V was pared by 2 bases and J by 9 bases, with 9 bases of the junction left unmatched. Per germline, CDR1 LGHNT and CDR2 FRNRAP. The CDR3 totals 16 residues. CDR3: CASGLTSGRLNREQFF. The CDR3 DNA sequence: TGTGCTAGTGGTTTGACTAGCGGGAGATTGAATCGTGAGCAGTTCTTC.

This chain links TRBV7-7 with TRBJ2-5, with 9 positions matching TRBD2. The CDR3 totals 16 residues. CDR1 is SSHAT, CDR2 FNYEAQ, per germline (reference sequence). Unmatched junction bases numbered 4, after V lost 1 base and J lost 1 base. CDR3 loop: CASSLGPSGAQETQYF. The CDR3 nucleotides are TGTGCCAGCAGCTTAGGGCCTAGCGGGGCCCAAGAGACCCAGTACTTC.

The V and J genes are TRBV24-1 and TRBJ2-1; 8 bases are a match to TRBD2. Germline V gene data show CDR1 as KGHDR and CDR2 as SFDVKD. J gave up 8 bases and V 3 bases, and 11 bases lay outside the gene matches. The CDR3 is made up of 16 amino acids. The CDR3 protein is CATSDLYSGSNHEQFF. As DNA, the CDR3 is TGTGCCACCAGTGATCTGTACAGCGGGAGTAACCATGAGCAGTTCTTC.

The V gene is TRBV19, the J gene TRBJ1-2; 11 bases fit TRBD1. J gave up 3 bases and V 1 base, and 7 bases lay outside the gene matches. Germline-derived CDR1 and CDR2 are LNHDA and SQIVND (reference sequence). The CDR3 consists of 17 residues. CDR3 residues: CASSIGGQGAGHYGYTF. Here the CDR3 DNA reads TGTGCCAGTAGTATAGGCGGACAGGGGGCAGGTCACTATGGCTACACCTTC.

The chain links TRBV30 to TRBJ1-1; the match to TRBD1 covers 7 bases. The germline V gene has CDR1 GTSNPN and CDR2 SVGIG (reference sequence). The J segment lost 4 bases and the V segment lost 2 bases, leaving 19 bases of the junction unmatched. The CDR3 length is 18 residues. This CDR3 is CAWSRGQDLIVTGTEAFF. Here the CDR3 DNA reads TGTGCCTGGAGTAGGGGGCAGGACTTGATAGTTACGGGCACTGAAGCTTTCTTT.

V is TRBV7-2 and J is TRBJ2-3; D gene unclear. Germline V gene data show CDR1 as SGHTA and CDR2 as FQGNSA. Trimming took 5 bases from V and 5 from J, leaving 14 bases between them. The CDR3 runs to 14 residues. The CDR3 DNA follows: TGTGCCAGCAGCCGCTATAGAGGATTAGATACGCAGTATTTT. This sequence encodes CASSRYRGLDTQYF. The complete variable domain, with remaining parts taken from reference TRBV7-2 and TRBJ2-3, reads GAGVSQSPSNKVTEKGKDVELRCDPISGHTALYWYRQSLGQGLEFLIYFQGNSAPDKSGLPSDRFSAERTGGSVSTLTIQRTQQEDSAVYLCASSRYRGLDTQYFGPGTRLTVL.

This chain links TRBV11-3 with TRBJ2-1; 7 bases line up with TRBD1. The V gene's germline CDR1 is SGHNT and CDR2 YENEEA. This CDR3 has 15 residues. Trimming removed 5 bases from V and 2 bases from J; junction bases left unmatched: 6. The CDR3 region has the DNA TGTGCCAGCAGCCAACAGACAGGGACCTACAATGAGCAGTTCTTC. Protein: CASSQQTGTYNEQFF.